This TCR beta chain was observed in a study of cytomegalovirus exposure and HLA in healthy donors (dated by TCRdb to the late 2010s). Context from the whole study: In an earlier analysis of some 610 of the donors, 276 Gb of sequence data and 100 million or so unique TCR beta sequences from 150 million to 200 million T cells were reported. An earlier analysis of more than 450 of the donors used high-throughput TCR beta sequencing to judge whether each TCR beta V gene segment behaved as functional or pseudogenic. Typing coverage varied by locus: roughly 629-640 donors for A, B, C, DRB1 and DQB1; 522 for DQA1; about 570 for DPA1; some 470 for DPB1. In the later analysis, no new phenotypic data were used to find candidate immune exposures; instead, reliance was placed on TCR beta sequences and their occurrence across donors. A later genetic analysis used genome-wide SNP genotypes for about 60% of the roughly 670 donors, treating that subset as a discovery cohort. To predict cytomegalovirus infection status, the study combined high-throughput TCR immunosequencing, statistical association of individual TCRs with disease status, and machine learning. Class I and class II HLA loci were covered by the typing at four-digit resolution. About 280 gigabases of sequencing data and roughly 90 million unique TCR sequences were included in an early release covering several hundred HLA-typed donors. A separate validation cohort of over a hundred different subjects was used in addition to the 666-subject first cohort. Of the 300 to 500 genotyped donors, 75% to 85% were placed in the genetic ancestry cluster associated with self-reported Caucasian donors. Because of strong linkage in the cohort, four or five DR-DQ haplotypes were treated as single units for association and clustering. Donor age, sex, ethnicity and CMV serostatus were compiled together with the repertoire data. A later analysis re-examined previously published TCR beta repertoires from hundreds of donors and added high-resolution HLA genotyping to investigate patterns of TCR occurrence. The study aimed to test whether cataloging public T cell receptors could reveal signatures of past pathogen exposure. All discovery cohort repertoires had been generated on a single sequencing platform. The study profiled the T cell repertoires of 666 subjects by immunosequencing and related them to cytomegalovirus serostatus. On average, roughly 250,000 unique TCR beta nucleotide sequences were sequenced per donor among about 400 genotyped donors of the cohort, with roughly 18% of those sequences being non-productive. What the authors observed across the whole study: HLA typing was unavailable for some donors at each locus, so association tests used only the typed subset. In vitro tests confirmed that a few of the cytomegalovirus-associated TCR beta chains recognize cytomegalovirus antigens. Cytomegalovirus status was reported to be diagnosed by the classifier with high specificity and sensitivity in both the original and validation cohorts. In an earlier analysis of some 500 of the donors, most TCR beta V segments were observed in productive rearrangements about 87% or about 30% of the time, broadly matching IMGT annotations. The only immune exposure information available for the cohort was CMV serostatus. It was suggested by the authors that the approach could potentially be generalized to other disease states and immunological phenotypes. Several of the top co-occurrence clusters appeared to be linked to parvovirus B19, influenza, CMV and Epstein-Barr virus, according to a later analysis. In this cohort, only TCR beta chains were sequenced, and detectable features were limited by the absence of alpha or paired-chain data. When HLA alleles, especially DR and DQ, strongly co-occurred, TCR associations were difficult to assign to individual alleles. Compared with equally common non-associated chains, HLA-associated TCR beta chains in a later analysis were more clonally expanded and had lower generation probabilities. Compared with the roughly 600-donor mean, donors in an Asian-associated ancestry cluster had fewer N-insertions in productive TCRs, according to a later genetic analysis. An association between a missense DCLRE1C variant and V-gene and J-gene trimming of TCR beta chains was found in a later genetic analysis and replicated in an independent cohort. Some IMGT-functional V segments, including TRBV6-2 and TRBV6-3, could not be told apart with the 87-base-pair reads, so those segments were excluded. The earlier analysis of approximately 540 of the donors excluded some 16 rarely observed V segments, including chromosome 9 orphons, because counts were too low. Sequencing depth was assumed to be roughly uniform across donors in the presence/absence analyses, though that assumption may not hold. Correlated functional status among segregating V segments might reflect linkage disequilibrium, but an unknown experimental factor could not be ruled out. A further reported finding was that TCR beta sequences accurately predicted the HLA-A and HLA-B alleles for most subjects in the first cohort. The sequencing pipeline was judged likely to have produced a cluster of highly shared sequence variants as a technical artifact. According to a later analysis, TCR association rates differed among HLA loci, with DRB1 alleles showing the most associated TCRs and HLA-C alleles showing the fewest. A later analysis found that most CMV-associated TCR beta chains appeared HLA-restricted, with HLA associations seemingly driven largely by CMV exposure. Specific HLA alleles were associated with 15,000 to 20,000 TCR beta sequences at a false discovery rate of 0.05 in a later analysis. While some public TCRs were present in many individuals, most TCR sequences turned up only very rarely across donors. In the study, some 160 TCR beta chains were listed as associated with cytomegalovirus.

In total, 500 to 700 healthy bone marrow donors made up the cohort. At the time of sampling, every cohort member was nominally healthy, though immune exposures that went unrecorded were likely present. The donor was CMV seronegative and belonged to the group of over 350 seronegative cohort members. Each donor provided a peripheral blood sample, and peripheral blood mononuclear cells were used for TCR beta sequencing. Genomic DNA was extracted from the blood cell samples with the Qiagen DNeasy Blood Extraction Kit. Details on this clone: This clone's antigen is unknown. Nothing much larger sits one base from this clone, and base qualities are not available.

Trimming costs V 2 bases and J 3 bases, and their ends lie 14 bases apart. Reading the germline V gene gives CDR1 SGHVS and CDR2 FNYEAQ. Reading from cysteine to phenylalanine, the CDR3 counts 17 amino acids. The kept DNA is CDR3 alone, 51 bases in frame from the first base. The library came from the immunoSEQ multiplex PCR assay. For the multiplex PCR, a mixture combining 60 forward primers for TCR Vbeta segments and 13 reverse primers for TCR Jbeta segments was used. The CDR3 region of rearranged TCR beta genes was amplified from genomic DNA by a multiplex PCR assay. The amplified TCR beta libraries were sequenced on the Illumina HiSeq System as 87-base-pair reads. In the authors' own workflow: In a later analysis, roughly 80 million unique TCR beta chains were counted across the roughly 670 repertoires, and roughly 11 million of these chains were shared by at least two donors. Raw reads were error-corrected and collapsed into unique sequences with a nearest-neighbor algorithm that merged closely related sequences to remove PCR and sequencing errors. Alignment of CDR3 sequences to IMGT reference sequences was used to assign V, D and J gene segments. For a sequence to be retained, at least a six-nucleotide match to both a V gene segment and a J gene segment was required. Rearrangements were called productive when the CDR3 lacked stop codons and stayed in frame with V and J; all others were non-productive. CDR3 was defined by IMGT convention, running from the second conserved V-encoded cysteine to the conserved J-encoded phenylalanine. In an earlier analysis of more than 550 of the donors, sequences lacking an unambiguous match to a single V gene segment were excluded. In an earlier analysis of 587 of the donors, V segments were called functional above 56.7% productive rearrangements and were called segregating when the between-donor standard deviation exceeded 5%. A statistical classification framework was developed to diagnose cytomegalovirus status using the catalog of TCR beta chain sequences. In a later analysis, TCR nucleotide sequences were compared against IMGT/GENE-DB human TR gene sequences so that V and J genes could be assigned. In a later analysis, CDR3 sequences and most-parsimonious VDJ recombination scenarios were assigned using the TCRdist pipeline. In a later analysis, each TCR beta chain was defined by its CDR3 amino acid sequence together with its V-gene family, and reads without a unique V-gene family were excluded. To address suspected cross-contamination and a sequencing artifact, a later analysis removed roughly 580 highly shared, low-generation-probability nucleotide sequences. For each public chain, a later analysis derived a clonal expansion index from normalized ranks of inferred template counts within each repertoire. Generation probabilities in a later analysis came from a VDJ recombination model fitted to out-of-frame rearrangements, and those results were checked against IGoR. In a later analysis, hypergeometric tests were used to score TCR-TCR, TCR-HLA and TCR-CMV co-occurrence, with a repertoire-size bias correction applied to TCR pairs. False discovery rates were estimated in a later analysis by permuting HLA or CMV assignments 20 times. In a later analysis, co-occurring TCRs were grouped using DBSCAN, and TCRdist sequence similarity was added for clustering within HLA-allele-positive subsets. Repertoires with fewer than 30,000 or more than 120,000 public chains, plus five repertoires with anomalous nucleotide sharing, were excluded from co-occurrence clustering. As stored in TCRdb, this immuneACCESS dataset retains in-frame rearrangements with V and J assigned. A fraction of the clones does not appear; measured against another copy, unresolved V genes explain less than half of the discrepancy, and the remainder lacks a known reason. V, J and clone size are taken as reported in that table, and D and trimming were inferred from the DNA itself. The sample table contains some 190,000 clones; only one count was recorded for around 90% of them. Roughly 1.8% of the sample lies in the top ten.

Sequencing was done on a sample of PBMCs. This sequence uses TRBV7-6 and TRBJ1-6; the D gene lacks a confident call. This TCR was sampled from a woman aged 18-29 years in good health and CMV-seronegative. The sequenced DNA: TGTGCCAGCAGCTTAAGTCCCGGAGGGTTCTATAATTCACCCCTCCACTTT. Its translation reads: CASSLSPGGFYNSPLHF.